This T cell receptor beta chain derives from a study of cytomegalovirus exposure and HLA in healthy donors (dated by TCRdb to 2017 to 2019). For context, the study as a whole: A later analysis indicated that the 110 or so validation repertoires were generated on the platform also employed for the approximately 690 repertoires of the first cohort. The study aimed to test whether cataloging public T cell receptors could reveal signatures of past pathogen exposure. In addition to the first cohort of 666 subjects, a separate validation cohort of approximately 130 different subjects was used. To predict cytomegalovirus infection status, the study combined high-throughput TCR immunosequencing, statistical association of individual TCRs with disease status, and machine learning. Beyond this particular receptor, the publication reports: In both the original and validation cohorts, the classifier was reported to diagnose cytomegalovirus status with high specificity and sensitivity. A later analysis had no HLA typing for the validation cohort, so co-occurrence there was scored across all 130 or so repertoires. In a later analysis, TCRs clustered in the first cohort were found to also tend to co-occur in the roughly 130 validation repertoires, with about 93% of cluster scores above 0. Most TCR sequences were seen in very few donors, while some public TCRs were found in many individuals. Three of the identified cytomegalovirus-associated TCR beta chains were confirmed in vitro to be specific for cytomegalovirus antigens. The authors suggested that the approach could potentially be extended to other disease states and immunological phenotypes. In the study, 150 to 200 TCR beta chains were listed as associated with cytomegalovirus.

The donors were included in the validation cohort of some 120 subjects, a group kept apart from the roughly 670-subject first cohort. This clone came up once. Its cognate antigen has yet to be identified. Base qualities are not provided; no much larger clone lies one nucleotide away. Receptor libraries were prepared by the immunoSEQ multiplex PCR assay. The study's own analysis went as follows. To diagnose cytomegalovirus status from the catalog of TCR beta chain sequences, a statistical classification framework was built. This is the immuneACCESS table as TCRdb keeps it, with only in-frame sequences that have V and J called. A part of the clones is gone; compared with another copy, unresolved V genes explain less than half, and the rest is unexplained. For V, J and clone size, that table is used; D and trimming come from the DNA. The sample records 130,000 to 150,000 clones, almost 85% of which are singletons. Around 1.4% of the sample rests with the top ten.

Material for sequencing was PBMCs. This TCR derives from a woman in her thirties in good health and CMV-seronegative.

The DNA sequence is as follows: TGTGCCAGCAGCTTGGGACAGGGGGCGGAAAAACTGTTTTTT. Its protein reads: CASSLGQGAEKLFF. The chain joins TRBV7-9 to TRBJ1-4; a stretch of 12 junction bases matches TRBD1. Via the germline V gene (reference sequence), CDR1 is SEHNR and CDR2 FQNEAQ. The CDR3 holds 14 amino acids from the cysteine to the phenylalanine. Only CDR3 DNA is held: 42 bases, read in frame from base 1. Relative to germline, V is missing 3 bases and J is missing 8 bases, with 1 base of the junction outside any gene match.